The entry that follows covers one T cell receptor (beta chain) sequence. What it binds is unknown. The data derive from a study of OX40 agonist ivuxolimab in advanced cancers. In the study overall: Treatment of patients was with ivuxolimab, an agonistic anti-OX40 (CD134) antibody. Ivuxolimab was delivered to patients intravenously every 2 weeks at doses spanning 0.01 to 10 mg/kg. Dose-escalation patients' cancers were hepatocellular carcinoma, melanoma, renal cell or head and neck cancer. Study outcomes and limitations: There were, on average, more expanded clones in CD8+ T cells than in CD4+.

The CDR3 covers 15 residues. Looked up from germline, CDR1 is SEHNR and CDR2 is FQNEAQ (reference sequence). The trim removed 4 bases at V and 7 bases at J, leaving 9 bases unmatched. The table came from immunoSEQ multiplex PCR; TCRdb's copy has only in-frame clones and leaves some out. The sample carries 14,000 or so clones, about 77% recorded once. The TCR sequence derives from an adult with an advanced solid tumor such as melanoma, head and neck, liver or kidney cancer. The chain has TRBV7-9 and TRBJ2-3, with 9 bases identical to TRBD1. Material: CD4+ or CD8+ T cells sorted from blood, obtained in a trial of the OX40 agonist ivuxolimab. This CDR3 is CASSSGTGFLNTQYF. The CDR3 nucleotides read TGTGCCAGCAGCTCCGGGACAGGGTTTTTGAATACGCAGTATTTT.